The 13 T cell receptor beta chains listed next were all sequenced from one sample in a study of shared clonotypes between healthy human individuals. Generated by immunoSEQ multiplex PCR, the TCRdb table keeps only in-frame clones and is missing some. The table has some 2,100,000 clones, almost 96% seen once; the top ten hold 0.13%. The sequencing input was naive CD4+ T cells sorted from blood. Subset in this sample: CD45RA+ positively selected. These TCRs come from a man younger than 35 in good health.

For this clone: Distinct nucleotide sequences in the sample also encode this CDR3. This rearrangement joins TRBV30 to TRBJ2-5; D unclear. CDR3 length equals 11 residues. Trimming stripped 8 bases from V and 2 bases from J, with 9 bases between. Germline CDR1 GTSNPN, CDR2 SVGIG (reference sequence). CDR3 sequence (DNA): TGTGCCAGCGCAGGTCAAGAGACCCAGTACTTC. As protein: CASAGQETQYF.

The chain has TRBV7-9 and TRBJ2-1; 8 bases agree with TRBD1. Germline-derived CDR1 and CDR2 are SEHNR and FQNEAQ (reference sequence). With 2 bases clipped from V and 6 bases from J, the junction kept 0 bases outside the gene matches. The CDR3 runs to 13 residues. The CDR3 region has the DNA TGTGCCAGCAGCTTACAGGGGGCCAATGAGCAGTTCTTC. Protein product: CASSLQGANEQFF.

The rearrangement joins TRBV5-5 to TRBJ2-7, with a possible D match to TRBD2 (6 bases). Germline V lookup: CDR1 SGHKS, CDR2 YYEKEE (reference sequence). Trimming cost V 0 bases and J 3 bases, with 10 bases left between them. The CDR3 runs to 14 residues. The CDR3 spells CASSLDRTIYEQYF. The CDR3 coding sequence is TGTGCCAGCAGCTTGGACAGGACTATCTACGAGCAGTACTTC.

The J gene is TRBJ1-2, the V gene TRBV28; TRBD1 aligns across 7 bases. Germline V CDR1 and CDR2: MDHEN, SYDVKM. The CDR3 totals 16 residues. Trimming at V came to 7 bases and at J to 0 bases, leaving 11 bases not matched to a gene. CDR3 loop: CASIAGGQSSNYGYTF. For the CDR3, the DNA is TGTGCCAGCATCGCGGGGGGACAGAGCTCTAACTATGGCTACACCTTC.

The chain is built from TRBV6-6 and TRBJ1-6; 8 bases are a match to TRBD1. V was pared by 8 bases and J by 7 bases, with 7 bases of the junction left unmatched. CDR1 and CDR2 (germline): MNHNY, SVGAGI (reference sequence). This CDR3 comprises 14 residues. DNA of the CDR3: TGTGCCAGCCCAAAGGGACAGGAGAATTCACCCCTCCACTTT. Translating gives CASPKGQENSPLHF.

The chain is built from TRBV2 and TRBJ1-6; maybe TRBD1 (5 bases). The germline gives CDR1 SNHLY, CDR2 FYNNEI. This CDR3 has 14 amino acids. The V end lost 6 bases, the J end lost 9 bases, and 15 bases lay between the germline ends. The CDR3 bases are TGTGCCAGCAGGAGGTCCGGGGACGGTTCACCCCTCCACTTT. Translated: CASRRSGDGSPLHF.

The chain links TRBV4-1 to TRBJ1-1; D is perhaps TRBD1 (5 bases). This CDR3 contains 15 residues. The germline gives CDR1 MGHRA, CDR2 YSYEKL. V gave up 0 bases and J gave up 7 bases, with 15 bases separating them. As DNA, the CDR3 is TGCGCCAGCAGCCAAGAATTGGGGGGAAGAGGTGAAGCTTTCTTT. As protein: CASSQELGGRGEAFF.

V usage is TRBV2 and J usage is TRBJ1-4; D might be TRBD1 (5 bases). CDR3 length equals 17 residues. Germline CDR1 SNHLY, CDR2 FYNNEI. The V and J ends lost 9 bases and 5 bases respectively, with 25 bases between them. The CDR3 here is CASRRPGRGVPNEKLFF. The CDR3 region has the DNA TGTGCCAGTAGAAGACCGGGCCGAGGGGTCCCGAATGAAAAACTGTTTTTT.

The rearrangement uses TRBV2 and TRBJ1-1; unclear D gene. CDR1 and CDR2 from the germline V gene are SNHLY and FYNNEI. This CDR3 contains 14 residues. Trimming removed 5 bases at V and 6 bases at J, with 16 bases between. The CDR3 region has the DNA TGTGCCAGCAGTTTCGCCCTTTCCCGGGCTGAAGCTTTCTTT. Protein: CASSFALSRAEAFF.

The V call is TRBV30, the J call TRBJ2-5, with 8 bases lining up with TRBD2. CDR1 and CDR2 (germline): GTSNPN, SVGIG (reference sequence). The CDR3 sequence is 16 residues long. Unmatched junction bases numbered 10, after V lost 2 bases and J lost 2 bases. CDR3 sequence: CAWSRSGGVLQETQYF. DNA for the CDR3: TGTGCCTGGAGTCGGTCGGGGGGGGTGCTTCAAGAGACCCAGTACTTC. The full variable domain, rest sourced from reference TRBV30 and TRBJ2-5, is SQTIHQWPATLVQPVGSPLSLECTVEGTSNPNLYWYRQAAGRGLQLLFYSVGIGQISSEVPQNLSASRPQDRQFILSSKKLLLSDSGFYLCAWSRSGGVLQETQYFGPGTRLLVL.

The V gene is TRBV7-2, the J gene TRBJ2-7; D remains ambiguous. Germline values: CDR1 SGHTA, CDR2 FQGNSA. CDR3 length: 14 amino acids. The V and J ends lost 1 base and 3 bases respectively, with 10 bases between them. In DNA, the CDR3 is TGTGCCAGCAGCTTAGAAAAGGGAAACTACGAGCAGTACTTC. This codes for CASSLEKGNYEQYF.

The J gene is TRBJ1-6, the V gene TRBV30; 7 nucleotides line up with TRBD1. The CDR3 runs to 13 residues. J lost 6 bases, V lost 8 bases, and 7 bases had no gene match. Germline-derived CDR1 and CDR2 are GTSNPN and SVGIG (reference sequence). The CDR3 sequence: CAGGGQSNSPLHF. CDR3 DNA sequence: TGTGCCGGGGGGGGACAGAGTAATTCACCCCTCCACTTT.

This chain joins TRBV6-5 and TRBJ1-1; TRBD1 agrees at 7 bases. J gave up 3 bases and V 5 bases, and 3 bases lay outside the gene matches. The CDR3 runs 13 residues. Germline V gives CDR1 MNHEY, CDR2 SVGAGI. Here the CDR3 reads CASSRDSDTEAFF. DNA for the CDR3: TGTGCCAGCAGTCGGGACAGCGACACTGAAGCTTTCTTT.